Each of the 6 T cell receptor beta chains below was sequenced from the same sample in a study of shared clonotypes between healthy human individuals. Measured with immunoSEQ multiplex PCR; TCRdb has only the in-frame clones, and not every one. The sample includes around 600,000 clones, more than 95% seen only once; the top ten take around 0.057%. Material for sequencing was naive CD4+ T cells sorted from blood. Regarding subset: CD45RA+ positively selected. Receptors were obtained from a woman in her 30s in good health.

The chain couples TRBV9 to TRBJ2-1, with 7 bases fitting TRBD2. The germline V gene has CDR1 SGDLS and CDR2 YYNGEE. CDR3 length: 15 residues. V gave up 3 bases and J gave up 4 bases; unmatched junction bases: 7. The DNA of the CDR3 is TGTGCCAGCAGCGGCGCGGGAGTTTCTTACAATGAGCAGTTCTTC. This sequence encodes CASSGAGVSYNEQFF. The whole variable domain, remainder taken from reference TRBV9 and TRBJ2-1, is DSGVTQTPKHLITATGQRVTLRCSPRSGDLSVYWYQQSLDQGLQFLIQYYNGEERAKGNILERFSAQQFPDLHSELNLSSLELGDSALYFCASSGAGVSYNEQFFGPGTRLTVL.

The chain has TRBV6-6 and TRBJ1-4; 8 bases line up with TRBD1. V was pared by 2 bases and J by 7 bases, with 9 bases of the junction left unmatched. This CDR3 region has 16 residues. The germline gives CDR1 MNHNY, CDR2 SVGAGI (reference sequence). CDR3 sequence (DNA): TGTGCCAGCAGTTACACTCGGACAGGGACGGCTGAAAAACTGTTTTTT. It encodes CASSYTRTGTAEKLFF.

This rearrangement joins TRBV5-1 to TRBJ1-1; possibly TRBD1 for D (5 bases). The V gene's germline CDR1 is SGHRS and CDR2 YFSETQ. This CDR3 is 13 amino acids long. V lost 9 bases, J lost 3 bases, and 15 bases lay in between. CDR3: CATRRQPDTEAFF. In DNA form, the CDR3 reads TGCGCCACCAGGCGACAGCCAGACACTGAAGCTTTCTTT.

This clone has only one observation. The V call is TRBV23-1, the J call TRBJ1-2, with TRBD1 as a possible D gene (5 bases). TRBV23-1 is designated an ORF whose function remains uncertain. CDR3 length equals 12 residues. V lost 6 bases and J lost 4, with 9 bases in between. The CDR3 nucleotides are TGCGCCAGCAGGAGACAGCCCTATGGCTACACCTTC. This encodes CASRRQPYGYTF.

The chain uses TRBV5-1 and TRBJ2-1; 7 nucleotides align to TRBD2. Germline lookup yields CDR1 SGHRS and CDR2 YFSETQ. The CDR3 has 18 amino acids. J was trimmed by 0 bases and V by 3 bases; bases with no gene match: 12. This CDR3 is CASSWREGGFGSYNEQFF. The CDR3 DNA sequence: TGCGCCAGCAGCTGGAGAGAGGGAGGGTTCGGCTCCTACAATGAGCAGTTCTTC.

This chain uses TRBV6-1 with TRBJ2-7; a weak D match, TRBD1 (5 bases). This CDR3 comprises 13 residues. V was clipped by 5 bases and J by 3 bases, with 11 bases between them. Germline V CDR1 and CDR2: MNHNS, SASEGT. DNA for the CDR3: TGTGCCAGCAGTCGACAGAAAAACTACGAGCAGTACTTC. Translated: CASSRQKNYEQYF.